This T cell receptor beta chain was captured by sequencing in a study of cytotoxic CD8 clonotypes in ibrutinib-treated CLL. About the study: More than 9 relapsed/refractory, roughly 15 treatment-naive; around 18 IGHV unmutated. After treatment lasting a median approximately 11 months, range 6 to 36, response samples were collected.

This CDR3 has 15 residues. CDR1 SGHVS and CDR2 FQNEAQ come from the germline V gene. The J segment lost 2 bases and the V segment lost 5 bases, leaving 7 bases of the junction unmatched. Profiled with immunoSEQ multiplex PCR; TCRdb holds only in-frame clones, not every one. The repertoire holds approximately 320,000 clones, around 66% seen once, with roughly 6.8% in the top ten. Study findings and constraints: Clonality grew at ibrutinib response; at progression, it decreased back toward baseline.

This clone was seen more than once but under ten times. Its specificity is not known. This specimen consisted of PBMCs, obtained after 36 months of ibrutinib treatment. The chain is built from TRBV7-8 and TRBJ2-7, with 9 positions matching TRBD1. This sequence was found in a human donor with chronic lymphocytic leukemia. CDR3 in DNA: TGTGCCAGCAGCCCAGGGACAGGGCGAACCTACGAGCAGTACTTC. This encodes CASSPGTGRTYEQYF.